Listed below are T cell receptor beta chains from one sample, sequenced in a study of shared clonotypes between healthy human individuals. Repertoires were generated with immunoSEQ multiplex PCR, while TCRdb's copy carries only in-frame clones and drops some. The table includes some 2.3 million clones, 90% to 95% detected once. The source material was naive CD4+ T cells from PBMCs. The receptors were sampled from a man between 18 and 35 years old in good health. Some clones in this sample may be carry-over from other donors' samples. CDR3s include the opening cysteine and the closing phenylalanine or tryptophan. Each record gives: clone size, V gene, J gene, D gene, CDR3 protein, CDR3 DNA. A D gene is named only where the DNA matches it firmly. Clone size appears in some rows only: once, few, many, or a class for an expanded clone.

clone size: -; V gene: TRBV7-8; J gene: TRBJ2-7; D gene: TRBD1; CDR3 protein: CASSLVIIGDRVSYEQYF; CDR3 DNA: TGTGCCAGCAGCTTAGTCATAATTGGGGACAGGGTTTCCTACGAGCAGTACTTC
clone size: -; V gene: TRBV10-3; J gene: TRBJ2-3; D gene: TRBD2; CDR3 protein: CAIRGPMSGGTDTQYF; CDR3 DNA: TGTGCCATCAGGGGGCCCATGAGCGGGGGCACAGATACGCAGTATTTT
clone size: -; V gene: TRBV6-1; J gene: TRBJ2-5; D gene: TRBD2; CDR3 protein: CASSRDYLPETQYF; CDR3 DNA: TGTGCCAGCAGTCGGGACTATCTTCCGGAGACCCAGTACTTC
clone size: few; V gene: TRBV11-2; J gene: TRBJ1-1; D gene: -; CDR3 protein: CASRVTDRQAFF; CDR3 DNA: TGTGCCAGCAGAGTGACGGACCGGCAAGCTTTCTTT
clone size: -; V gene: TRBV5-1; J gene: TRBJ2-5; D gene: TRBD2; CDR3 protein: CASKRTSGQETQYF; CDR3 DNA: TGCGCCAGCAAAAGGACTAGCGGCCAAGAGACCCAGTACTTC
clone size: -; V gene: TRBV11-2; J gene: TRBJ2-2; D gene: TRBD2; CDR3 protein: CASSAFAGDTGELFF; CDR3 DNA: TGTGCCAGCAGCGCATTTGCGGGGGACACCGGGGAGCTGTTTTTT
clone size: once; V gene: TRBV11-3; J gene: TRBJ2-1; D gene: TRBD2; CDR3 protein: CASSSTSQRGSYNEQFF; CDR3 DNA: TGTGCCAGCAGCTCAACCTCACAGCGGGGCTCCTACAATGAGCAGTTCTTC
clone size: -; V gene: TRBV28; J gene: TRBJ1-1; D gene: -; CDR3 protein: CASANPARAEAFF; CDR3 DNA: TGTGCCAGCGCCAATCCGGCCCGCGCTGAAGCTTTCTTT
clone size: -; V gene: TRBV4-1; J gene: TRBJ1-1; D gene: -; CDR3 protein: CASSQRGNGVTAEAFF; CDR3 DNA: TGCGCCAGCAGCCAAAGGGGGAATGGGGTAACCGCTGAAGCTTTCTTT
clone size: -; V gene: TRBV7-3; J gene: TRBJ2-5; D gene: TRBD2; CDR3 protein: CASSLAGVGETQYF; CDR3 DNA: TGTGCCAGCAGCTTAGCGGGAGTGGGGGAGACCCAGTACTTC
clone size: once; V gene: TRBV11-1; J gene: TRBJ2-7; D gene: TRBD1; CDR3 protein: CASSLGDSSYEQYF; CDR3 DNA: TGTGCCAGCAGCTTAGGGGACAGTTCCTACGAGCAGTACTTC
clone size: -; V gene: TRBV7-2; J gene: TRBJ2-7; D gene: -; CDR3 protein: CASSFMRDYEQYF; CDR3 DNA: TGTGCCAGCAGCTTCATGAGGGACTACGAGCAGTACTTC
clone size: -; V gene: TRBV7-9; J gene: TRBJ1-2; D gene: -; CDR3 protein: CASSTPTGITNYGYTF; CDR3 DNA: TGTGCCAGCAGCACCCCTACAGGGATTACTAACTATGGCTACACCTTC
clone size: -; V gene: TRBV7-3; J gene: TRBJ2-7; D gene: TRBD2; CDR3 protein: CASSPTGGSREQYF; CDR3 DNA: TGTGCCAGCAGCCCCACGGGGGGGTCTAGGGAGCAGTACTTC
clone size: -; V gene: TRBV15; J gene: TRBJ1-2; D gene: TRBD1; CDR3 protein: CATSRGDRGQGYGYTF; CDR3 DNA: TGTGCCACCAGCAGGGGGGACAGGGGCCAAGGGTATGGCTACACCTTC
clone size: -; V gene: TRBV5-7; J gene: TRBJ2-4; D gene: -; CDR3 protein: CASSRQKGGQEAKNIQYF; CDR3 DNA: TGTGCCAGCAGCCGTCAAAAGGGGGGACAAGAAGCCAAAAACATTCAGTACTTC
clone size: -; V gene: TRBV29-1; J gene: TRBJ2-1; D gene: -; CDR3 protein: CSVRGRNEQFF; CDR3 DNA: TGCAGCGTTCGCGGTAGGAATGAGCAGTTCTTC
clone size: once; V gene: TRBV19; J gene: TRBJ1-2; D gene: -; CDR3 protein: CASSIRGSSPTNYGYTF; CDR3 DNA: TGTGCCAGTAGTATCCGGGGGAGTTCGCCTACTAACTATGGCTACACCTTC
clone size: -; V gene: TRBV5-1; J gene: TRBJ2-2; D gene: -; CDR3 protein: CASSLVGLWGDTGELFF; CDR3 DNA: TGCGCCAGCAGCTTGGTGGGGCTATGGGGTGACACCGGGGAGCTGTTTTTT
clone size: -; V gene: TRBV5-4; J gene: TRBJ1-2; D gene: -; CDR3 protein: CASSSFQGYGYTF; CDR3 DNA: TGTGCCAGCAGCTCATTTCAGGGCTATGGCTACACCTTC
clone size: -; V gene: TRBV27; J gene: TRBJ2-1; D gene: TRBD2; CDR3 protein: CASSLAGKYNEQFF; CDR3 DNA: TGTGCCAGCAGTCTAGCGGGGAAGTACAATGAGCAGTTCTTC
clone size: -; V gene: TRBV5-1; J gene: TRBJ1-1; D gene: TRBD1; CDR3 protein: CASSLAGGAAYTEAFF; CDR3 DNA: TGCGCCAGCAGCTTAGCAGGGGGTGCTGCCTACACTGAAGCTTTCTTT